The entry below describes one TCR beta chain. The clone's antigen remains unknown. Base quality data are lacking; no much larger clone is found one base away. TCRdb lists the instrument as Illumina HiSeq 2000. Multiplex PCR amplification was used to generate the TCR beta chain libraries. The amplified TCR beta chain products were analyzed by high-throughput sequencing. TCRdb reran the public reads through fastp at Q25 and MiXCR, keeping productive beta chains. Rows with a matching CDR3 protein are joined into one entry that keeps the most common DNA and genes. Within this sample are 150,000 to 200,000 distinct CDR3 sequences, with roughly a third of them counted one time only. The top ten clones comprise over 3.5% of the sample. This specimen comes from a study of breast tumors, draining lymph nodes, adjacent tissues (dated by TCRdb to 2016 to 2017). For the study in its entirety: The study compared TCR beta repertoires across tumor, adjacent nontumor tissue and axillary lymph nodes from breast cancer patients. The study was designed to assess the relationships and possible T-cell exchange between tumor, surrounding tissue and draining lymph node repertoires in human breast cancer. Summary of the overall study and its limitations: The similarity between tumor and nontumor tissue repertoires was significantly greater in luminal-like breast cancer than in basal-like breast cancer. The study presented the conclusion that tumor T cells originate in lymph nodes as consistent with a hypothesis, not as something directly demonstrated. Tumor T-cell repertoires showed less diversity than lymph node repertoires and more diversity than nontumor tissue repertoires, and tumor T-cell repertoires showed preferential V and J gene usage. The data were considered consistent with most tumor T cells being derived from the lymph node and subsequently expanding within tumor tissue.

Lymph node samples came from the axillary draining lymph nodes of breast cancer patients. The germline ends are 18 bases apart after V is trimmed by 0 bases and J by 2 bases. The CDR3, from cysteine to phenylalanine, totals 18 residues. Left in the record is the CDR3 DNA by itself, 54 bases read in frame from the first base. For CDR1 and CDR2, the germline V gene lists SGHRS and YFSETQ. The sequence links TRBV5-1 to TRBJ1-5, with the identity of the D gene unclear. The sample consisted of axillary lymph node tissue. This clonotype was sampled from a female donor with breast cancer. Some clones in this sample may be carry-over from other donors' samples. The bases are TGCGCCAGCAGCTTGGTCCTAAATGAGCGGTTCGGCAATCAGCCCCAGCATTTT. Translated, it gives CASSLVLNERFGNQPQHF.